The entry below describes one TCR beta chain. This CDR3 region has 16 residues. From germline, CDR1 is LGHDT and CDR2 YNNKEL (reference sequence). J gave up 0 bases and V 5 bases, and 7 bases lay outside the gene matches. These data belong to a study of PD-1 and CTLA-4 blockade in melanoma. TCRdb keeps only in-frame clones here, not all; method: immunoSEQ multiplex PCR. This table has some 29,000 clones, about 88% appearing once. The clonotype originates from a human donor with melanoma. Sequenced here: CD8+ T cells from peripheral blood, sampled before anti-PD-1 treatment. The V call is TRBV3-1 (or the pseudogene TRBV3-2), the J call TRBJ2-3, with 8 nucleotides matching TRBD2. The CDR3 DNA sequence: TGTGCCAGCAGCATCCAGACTAGCGCCAGCACAGATACGCAGTATTTT. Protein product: CASSIQTSASTDTQYF.